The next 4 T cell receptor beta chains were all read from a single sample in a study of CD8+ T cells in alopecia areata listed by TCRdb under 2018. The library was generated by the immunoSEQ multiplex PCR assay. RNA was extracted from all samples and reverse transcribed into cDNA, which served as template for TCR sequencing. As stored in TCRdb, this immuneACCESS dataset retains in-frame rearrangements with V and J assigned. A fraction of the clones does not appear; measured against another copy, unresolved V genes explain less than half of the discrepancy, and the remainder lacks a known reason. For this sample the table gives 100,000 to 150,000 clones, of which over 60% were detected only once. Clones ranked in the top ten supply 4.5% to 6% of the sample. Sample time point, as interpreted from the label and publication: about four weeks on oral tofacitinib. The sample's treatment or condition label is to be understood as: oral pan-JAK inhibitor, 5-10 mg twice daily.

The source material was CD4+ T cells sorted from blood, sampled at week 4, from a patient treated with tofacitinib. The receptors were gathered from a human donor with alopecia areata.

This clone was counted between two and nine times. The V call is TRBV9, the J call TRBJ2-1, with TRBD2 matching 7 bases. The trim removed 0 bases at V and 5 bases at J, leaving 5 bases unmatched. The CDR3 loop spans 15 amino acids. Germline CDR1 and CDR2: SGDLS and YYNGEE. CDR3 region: CASSVEGGPNNEQFF. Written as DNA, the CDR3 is TGTGCCAGCAGCGTAGAGGGAGGGCCGAACAATGAGCAGTTCTTC.

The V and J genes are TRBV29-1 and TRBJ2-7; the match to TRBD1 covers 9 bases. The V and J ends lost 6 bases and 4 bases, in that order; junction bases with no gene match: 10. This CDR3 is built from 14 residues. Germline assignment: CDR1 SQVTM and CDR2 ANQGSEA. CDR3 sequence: CSVTPGTGWYEQYF. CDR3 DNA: TGCAGCGTGACGCCCGGGACAGGGTGGTACGAGCAGTACTTC.

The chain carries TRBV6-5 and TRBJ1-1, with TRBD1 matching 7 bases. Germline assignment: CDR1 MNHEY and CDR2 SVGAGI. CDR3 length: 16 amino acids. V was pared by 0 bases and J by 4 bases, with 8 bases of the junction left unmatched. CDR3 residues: CASSYSANRGGTEAFF. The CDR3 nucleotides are TGTGCCAGCAGTTACTCGGCAAACAGGGGCGGCACTGAAGCTTTCTTT.

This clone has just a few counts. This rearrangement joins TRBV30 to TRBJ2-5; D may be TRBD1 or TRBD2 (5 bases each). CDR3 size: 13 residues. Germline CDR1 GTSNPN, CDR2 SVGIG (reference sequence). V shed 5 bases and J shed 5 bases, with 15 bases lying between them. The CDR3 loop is CAWAQGVDETQYF. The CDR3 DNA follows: TGTGCCTGGGCCCAGGGAGTTGACGAGACCCAGTACTTC.